These 2 T cell receptor delta chains share one sample of origin, sequenced in a study of gamma-delta T cells after stem cell transplantation. TCRdb called clones from the RT-PCR reads again using CATT. The sample gives around 16,000 delta-chain clones, roughly 9% of which show up once; under 75% is in the top ten. The sample comprised gamma-delta T cells. All receptors derive from a human donor. It is not recorded whose cells these are; they may come from a transplant donor.

This clone turned up a few times. TCRdb's protein, taken from a much larger clone, differs from this DNA's translation at residue 9, likely owing to a read error; the protein displayed comes from the DNA. The genes are TRDV2 and TRDJ1; the D gene is possibly TRDD3 (5 bases). CDR1 and CDR2 from the germline V gene are GEAIGNYY and EKD. The length of the CDR3 is 16 residues. Trimming removed 3 bases from V and 8 bases from J, with 24 bases in between. The CDR3: CACDPGNVRGRAKLIF. The CDR3 DNA reads TGTGCCTGTGACCCCGGTAATGTACGGGGAAGAGCAAAACTCATCTTT.

This clone has only a few counts. The translation of this DNA and the TCRdb protein of a much larger clone differ at residues 8 and 12, probably owing to a read error; the protein shown here is translated from the DNA. At the DNA level, this CDR3 is encoded by other sequences in the same sample as well. V usage is TRDV2 and J usage is TRDJ1, with unresolved D. Trimming pared 0 bases from V and 6 bases from J, leaving 19 bases between. The CDR3 covers 16 residues. CDR1 and CDR2 from the germline V gene are GEAIGNYY and EKD. This CDR3 is CACDTVQNTNAYKLIF. The CDR3 nucleotides are TGTGCCTGTGACACCGTACAAAACACCAACGCCTATAAACTCATCTTT.